This is a list of T cell receptor beta chains from one sample in a study of radiotherapy plus CTLA-4 blockade in lung cancer. Produced via immunoSEQ multiplex PCR; TCRdb's table is partial and in-frame only. This sample yields about 49,000 clones, of which 60% to 80% are seen a single time; more than 9.5% belongs to the top ten. Specimen: peripheral blood, collected from a patient treated with radiotherapy plus ipilimumab. Receptors were obtained from a human donor with non-small cell lung cancer who had stable disease on radiotherapy plus ipilimumab. Each CDR3 is given with its conserved first and last residue. Each record gives: V gene, J gene, CDR3 protein.

TRBV7-2,TRBJ2-6,CASSLVAAGRRSGANVLTF
TRBV5-1,TRBJ2-3,CASSLDLVGGGTDTQYF
TRBV10-3,TRBJ1-2,CATTPDFNYGYTF
TRBV5-1,TRBJ1-1,CASSLGRLDRANTEAFF
TRBV6-5,TRBJ1-6,CASSYSSLVAGSPLHF
TRBV5-5,TRBJ1-2,CASSLSWDSIVFYGYTF
TRBV11-2,TRBJ2-7,CASSLGFPRTGFYEQYF
TRBV6-6,TRBJ1-1,CASSYGGRVEAFF
TRBV19,TRBJ1-1,CASSRTGGTEAFF
TRBV10-2,TRBJ1-2,CASSDPPTAAHYTF
TRBV7-2,TRBJ1-6,CASSPTGGGTGLHSPLHF
TRBV19,TRBJ1-2,CASSIGRANYGYTF
TRBV10-3,TRBJ1-2,CAISENDLRGGYTF
TRBV7-9,TRBJ2-4,CASSLAGAKNIQYF
TRBV18,TRBJ2-3,CASSDFGGATDTQYF
TRBV5-6,TRBJ2-1,CASSQNPGQGAYNEQFF
TRBV29-1,TRBJ2-1,CSVLGGVWSYNEQFF
TRBV7-9,TRBJ2-5,CASDHGLAETQYF
TRBV10-3,TRBJ1-1,CAISESDGDTEAFF
TRBV10-3,TRBJ1-2,CAISIRDSNYGYTF
TRBV12-5,TRBJ1-1,CASALSDISRTEAFF
TRBV14,TRBJ2-3,CASSQVDTQYF
TRBV27,TRBJ1-1,CASSISRGRTEAFF